These T cell receptor beta chains were read from a single sample in a study of long-term antiretroviral therapy in people with HIV. The table came from immunoSEQ multiplex PCR; TCRdb's copy has only in-frame clones and leaves some out. The sample shows under 35,000 clones, about 85% of them seen only once. The material was unsorted PBMCs, obtained 1.1 years after starting antiretroviral therapy. The receptors were gathered from a man aged 18 to 30 with HIV. CDR3s include the opening cysteine and the closing phenylalanine or tryptophan. Each record gives: CDR3 DNA, CDR3 protein, V gene, J gene, clone size, D gene. A D gene is named only where the DNA matches it firmly. Part of the rows lack a size; the others show once, few, many or a class for expanded clones.

CDR3nt: TGTGCCAGCAGCCAAATATCCCATCGGCGCACCTACGAGCAGTACTTC
CDR3aa: CASSQISHRRTYEQYF
v_gene: TRBV7-9
j_gene: TRBJ2-7
abundance: .
d_gene: .

CDR3nt: TGTGCCAGCAGTGATCAGGGACTAGTTCCACACGATGAGCAGTTCTTC
CDR3aa: CASSDQGLVPHDEQFF
v_gene: TRBV28
j_gene: TRBJ2-1
abundance: .
d_gene: TRBD2

CDR3nt: TGTGCCAGCAGTGTCCGCGGGACAGGTTCTTACGAGCAGTACTTC
CDR3aa: CASSVRGTGSYEQYF
v_gene: TRBV2
j_gene: TRBJ2-7
abundance: .
d_gene: TRBD1

CDR3nt: TGTGCCAGTAGTATTGCGGATAGCTCCTACAATGAGCAGTTCTTC
CDR3aa: CASSIADSSYNEQFF
v_gene: TRBV19
j_gene: TRBJ2-1
abundance: .
d_gene: .

CDR3nt: TGTGCCAGCAGCCGCGCAGGGGGCAATCAGCCCCAGCATTTT
CDR3aa: CASSRAGGNQPQHF
v_gene: TRBV7-2
j_gene: TRBJ1-5
abundance: .
d_gene: .

CDR3nt: TGTGCCACCAGCGGACTTAACAGGATCAATCAGCCCCAGCATTTT
CDR3aa: CATSGLNRINQPQHF
v_gene: TRBV15
j_gene: TRBJ1-5
abundance: .
d_gene: .

CDR3nt: TGTGCCAGCAGCCAAGGAGGGGGGCGCGAGCAGTACTTC
CDR3aa: CASSQGGGREQYF
v_gene: TRBV14
j_gene: TRBJ2-7
abundance: .
d_gene: .

CDR3nt: TGTGCCAGCAGCAAAGGTAGGCATCAGCCCCAGCATTTT
CDR3aa: CASSKGRHQPQHF
v_gene: TRBV21-1
j_gene: TRBJ1-5
abundance: .
d_gene: .

CDR3nt: TGTGCCAGCAGTTACTCGGGGGAGACCCAGTACTTC
CDR3aa: CASSYSGETQYF
v_gene: TRBV6-6
j_gene: TRBJ2-5
abundance: .
d_gene: .

CDR3nt: TGTGCCAGCAGCCAGTTTGGGGGGACTAATTCACCCCTCCACTTT
CDR3aa: CASSQFGGTNSPLHF
v_gene: TRBV11-2
j_gene: TRBJ1-6
abundance: .
d_gene: .

CDR3nt: TGTGCCAGCAGCTTAGGGAAGGCTGTCTATGGCTACACCTTC
CDR3aa: CASSLGKAVYGYTF
v_gene: TRBV13
j_gene: TRBJ1-2
abundance: .
d_gene: .

CDR3nt: TGTGCCAGCTCACCACGGGGAGTCCTCCCTGAAGCTTTCTTT
CDR3aa: CASSPRGVLPEAFF
v_gene: TRBV18
j_gene: TRBJ1-1
abundance: once
d_gene: .

CDR3nt: TGTGCCACCAGCGTACAGGACCCGGGGTGGGCCCAGTACTTC
CDR3aa: CATSVQDPGWAQYF
v_gene: TRBV15
j_gene: TRBJ2-5
abundance: .
d_gene: .

CDR3nt: TGTGCCAGTCAGGGGGCGACTAGCAATCAGCCCCAGCATTTT
CDR3aa: CASQGATSNQPQHF
v_gene: TRBV2
j_gene: TRBJ1-5
abundance: .
d_gene: TRBD1

CDR3nt: TGTGCCAGCAGCCATGGGGACAGGGGGCGATTACACACTGAAGCTTTCTTT
CDR3aa: CASSHGDRGRLHTEAFF
v_gene: TRBV14
j_gene: TRBJ1-1
abundance: once
d_gene: TRBD1

CDR3nt: TGTGCTAGCAGCCCAGGGTATCCTTTTGAAAAACTGTTTTTT
CDR3aa: CASSPGYPFEKLFF
v_gene: TRBV7-7
j_gene: TRBJ1-4
abundance: .
d_gene: .

CDR3nt: TGCAGTGCTATTCAGGGAGAGACCCAGTACTTC
CDR3aa: CSAIQGETQYF
v_gene: TRBV20-1
j_gene: TRBJ2-5
abundance: .
d_gene: .

CDR3nt: TGCGCCAGCAGCCAAGAAGCTACTCCCTCCTACAATGAGCAGTTCTTC
CDR3aa: CASSQEATPSYNEQFF
v_gene: TRBV4-3
j_gene: TRBJ2-1
abundance: .
d_gene: .

CDR3nt: TGTGCCAGCAGTGACGGGGCTAGCGGTTTAGCCACAGATACGCAGTATTTT
CDR3aa: CASSDGASGLATDTQYF
v_gene: TRBV6-4
j_gene: TRBJ2-3
abundance: .
d_gene: TRBD2

CDR3nt: TGTGCCTGGGGGGCCGGGTTCACTGAAGCTTTCTTT
CDR3aa: CAWGAGFTEAFF
v_gene: TRBV30
j_gene: TRBJ1-1
abundance: medium-sized
d_gene: .

CDR3nt: TGTGCCAGCAGCCAAACAGGGGGTCCAACCTACGAGCAGTACTTC
CDR3aa: CASSQTGGPTYEQYF
v_gene: TRBV11-2
j_gene: TRBJ2-7
abundance: .
d_gene: TRBD1

CDR3nt: TGCGCCAGCAGCCAAGAGTCGTCCTCCTATGGCTACACCTTC
CDR3aa: CASSQESSSYGYTF
v_gene: TRBV4-1
j_gene: TRBJ1-2
abundance: .
d_gene: .

CDR3nt: TGTGCCAGCAGTTTACCACAGGCTAGCGAGCAGTTCTTC
CDR3aa: CASSLPQASEQFF
v_gene: TRBV27
j_gene: TRBJ2-1
abundance: .
d_gene: .

CDR3nt: TGTGCCAGCAGCTTAAGTGTTCGGGGACTAGTTACCGGGGAGCTGTTTTTT
CDR3aa: CASSLSVRGLVTGELFF
v_gene: TRBV11-2
j_gene: TRBJ2-2
abundance: .
d_gene: TRBD2

CDR3nt: TGTGCCTGGAGAGCACAGGTCTTCTCTGGAAACACCATATATTTT
CDR3aa: CAWRAQVFSGNTIYF
v_gene: TRBV30
j_gene: TRBJ1-3
abundance: .
d_gene: .

CDR3nt: TGTGCCAGCAGTGATCCACCGGGACACCACAGTGATGTCCAGTACTTC
CDR3aa: CASSDPPGHHSDVQYF
v_gene: TRBV6-1
j_gene: TRBJ2-5
abundance: .
d_gene: .

CDR3nt: TGTGCCAGTAGTAGGACCAAATTCACCGGGGAGCTGTTTTTT
CDR3aa: CASSRTKFTGELFF
v_gene: TRBV19
j_gene: TRBJ2-2
abundance: .
d_gene: .

CDR3nt: TGTGCCAGCTCCCTGGGGGATACGCAGTATTTT
CDR3aa: CASSLGDTQYF
v_gene: TRBV27
j_gene: TRBJ2-3
abundance: .
d_gene: .

CDR3nt: TGCGCCAGCAGCTTGGACCAATTCGAGCAGTACTTC
CDR3aa: CASSLDQFEQYF
v_gene: TRBV5-1
j_gene: TRBJ2-7
abundance: .
d_gene: .

CDR3nt: TGTGCCAGCAGCTCCCAAGGGAAGGGAAGGGGCCTCTACGAGCAGTACTTC
CDR3aa: CASSSQGKGRGLYEQYF
v_gene: TRBV7-9
j_gene: TRBJ2-7
abundance: .
d_gene: .

CDR3nt: TGTGCCAGCAGTGAGGCAGGGACAAATCAGCCCCAGCATTTT
CDR3aa: CASSEAGTNQPQHF
v_gene: TRBV27
j_gene: TRBJ1-5
abundance: .
d_gene: .

CDR3nt: TGTGCCAGTAGTATAGATCAGGGGGGTGCGAATGAAAAACTGTTTTTT
CDR3aa: CASSIDQGGANEKLFF
v_gene: TRBV19
j_gene: TRBJ1-4
abundance: .
d_gene: TRBD1

CDR3nt: TGTGCCAGCAGCCAAGATCCAGGGGCGAATGGCTACACCTTC
CDR3aa: CASSQDPGANGYTF
v_gene: TRBV4-2
j_gene: TRBJ1-2
abundance: once
d_gene: .

CDR3nt: TGTGCCAGCAGTTTAAAGGGCGCGAACACCGGGGAGCTGTTTTTT
CDR3aa: CASSLKGANTGELFF
v_gene: TRBV27
j_gene: TRBJ2-2
abundance: .
d_gene: .

CDR3nt: TGTGCCAGCGGGGGGGGCCCAGATACGCAGTATTTT
CDR3aa: CASGGGPDTQYF
v_gene: TRBV9
j_gene: TRBJ2-3
abundance: .
d_gene: .

CDR3nt: TGTGCCAGCAGTTTCGGGGGTTTAGCTAACTATGGCTACACCTTC
CDR3aa: CASSFGGLANYGYTF
v_gene: TRBV28
j_gene: TRBJ1-2
abundance: .
d_gene: .

CDR3nt: TGTGCCAGCAGTACCGACAGGGGGCGGGACGGGGATACGCAGTATTTT
CDR3aa: CASSTDRGRDGDTQYF
v_gene: TRBV27
j_gene: TRBJ2-3
abundance: .
d_gene: TRBD1

CDR3nt: TGCGCCAGCAGCCACAAGGGAGAGGGCGACACTGAAGCTTTCTTT
CDR3aa: CASSHKGEGDTEAFF
v_gene: TRBV4-1
j_gene: TRBJ1-1
abundance: .
d_gene: .

CDR3nt: TGTGCCAGCAGCTTAGTTAGGTCCGGGTATGAGCAGTACTTC
CDR3aa: CASSLVRSGYEQYF
v_gene: TRBV7-8
j_gene: TRBJ2-7
abundance: .
d_gene: .

CDR3nt: TGTGCCAGCTTTTACTCCGGGACAGCTACTGGGGCCAACGTCCTGACTTTC
CDR3aa: CASFYSGTATGANVLTF
v_gene: TRBV2
j_gene: TRBJ2-6
abundance: .
d_gene: TRBD1

CDR3nt: TGTGCCAGTAGTATGCGAGCAGGGGCAGACTATAATTCACCCCTCCACTTT
CDR3aa: CASSMRAGADYNSPLHF
v_gene: TRBV19
j_gene: TRBJ1-6
abundance: .
d_gene: .

CDR3nt: TGTGCCAGCAGTTCCCCTAGCGGGAGGGAAGAGACCCAGTACTTC
CDR3aa: CASSSPSGREETQYF
v_gene: TRBV27
j_gene: TRBJ2-5
abundance: .
d_gene: TRBD2

CDR3nt: TGTGCCAGCAGCGATGGGATACGGGGGGTAGGTGATGAGCAGTTCTTC
CDR3aa: CASSDGIRGVGDEQFF
v_gene: TRBV9
j_gene: TRBJ2-1
abundance: .
d_gene: TRBD2

CDR3nt: TGTGCCAGTAGTCCAACAGGGGCTTCCCCCTCTGGGGCCAACGTCCTGACTTTC
CDR3aa: CASSPTGASPSGANVLTF
v_gene: TRBV19
j_gene: TRBJ2-6
abundance: .
d_gene: TRBD1